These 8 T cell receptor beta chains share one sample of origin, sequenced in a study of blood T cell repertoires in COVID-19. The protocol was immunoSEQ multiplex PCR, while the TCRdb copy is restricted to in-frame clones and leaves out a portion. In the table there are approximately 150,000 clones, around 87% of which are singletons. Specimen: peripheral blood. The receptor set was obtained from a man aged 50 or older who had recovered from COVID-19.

For the CDR3, the DNA is TGTGCCAGTAGTATTTCCGGGGGGCTAGCCAAAAACATTCAGTACTTC. Translation: CASSISGGLAKNIQYF. The rearrangement links TRBV19 to TRBJ2-4; TRBD2 is a possible D gene (7 bases). The CDR3 consists of 16 residues. Trimming left V 3 bases short and J 0 bases short, with 12 bases between. Germline lookup yields CDR1 LNHDA and CDR2 SQIVND (reference sequence).

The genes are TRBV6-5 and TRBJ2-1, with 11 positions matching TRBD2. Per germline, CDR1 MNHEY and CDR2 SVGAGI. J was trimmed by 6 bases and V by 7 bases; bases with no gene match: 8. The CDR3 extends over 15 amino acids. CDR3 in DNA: TGTGCCAGCAAACCAACTAGCGGGGGCCTCAATGAGCAGTTCTTC. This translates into CASKPTSGGLNEQFF.

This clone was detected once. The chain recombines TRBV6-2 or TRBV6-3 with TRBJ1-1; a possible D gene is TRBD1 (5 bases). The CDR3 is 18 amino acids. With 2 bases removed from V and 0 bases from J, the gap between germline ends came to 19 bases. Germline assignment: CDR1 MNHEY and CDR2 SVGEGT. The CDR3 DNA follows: TGTGCCAGCAGTTACGCTCTTGTCGGGACTAGAATGAACACTGAAGCTTTCTTT. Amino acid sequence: CASSYALVGTRMNTEAFF.

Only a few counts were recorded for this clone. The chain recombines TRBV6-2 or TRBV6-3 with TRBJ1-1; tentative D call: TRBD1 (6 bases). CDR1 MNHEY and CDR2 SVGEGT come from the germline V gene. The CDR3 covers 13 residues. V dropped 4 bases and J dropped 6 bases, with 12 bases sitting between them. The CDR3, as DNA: TGTGCCAGCAGTTCACAGGGAAGCGCTGAAGCTTTCTTT. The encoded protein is CASSSQGSAEAFF.

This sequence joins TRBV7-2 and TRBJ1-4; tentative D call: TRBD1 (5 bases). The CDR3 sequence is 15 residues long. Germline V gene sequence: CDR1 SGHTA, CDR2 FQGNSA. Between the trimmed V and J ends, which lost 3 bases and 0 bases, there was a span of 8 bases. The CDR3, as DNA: TGTGCCAGCAGCTTCGACAGTGCAACTAATGAAAAACTGTTTTTT. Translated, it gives CASSFDSATNEKLFF.

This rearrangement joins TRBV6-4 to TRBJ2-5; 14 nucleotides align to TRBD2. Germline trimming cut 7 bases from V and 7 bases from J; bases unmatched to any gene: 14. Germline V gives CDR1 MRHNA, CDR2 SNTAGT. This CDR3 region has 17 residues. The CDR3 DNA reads TGTGCCAGCAACCACCCGACTAGCGGGGGGGTAAGAGCGACCCAGTACTTC. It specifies CASNHPTSGGVRATQYF.

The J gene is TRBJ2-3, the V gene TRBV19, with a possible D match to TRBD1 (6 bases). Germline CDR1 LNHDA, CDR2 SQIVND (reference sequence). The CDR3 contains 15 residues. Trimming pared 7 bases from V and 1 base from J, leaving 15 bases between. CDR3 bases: TGTGCCAGTATATCCCGGGACAAGGGCACAGATACGCAGTATTTT. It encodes CASISRDKGTDTQYF.

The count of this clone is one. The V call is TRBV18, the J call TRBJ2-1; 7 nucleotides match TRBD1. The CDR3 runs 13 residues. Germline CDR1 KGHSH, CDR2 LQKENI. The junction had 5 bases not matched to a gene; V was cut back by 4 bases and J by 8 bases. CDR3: CASSLSQGYEQFF. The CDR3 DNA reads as TGTGCCAGCTCACTCTCACAGGGGTATGAGCAGTTCTTC.